This record covers a single T cell receptor (beta chain). Its antigen is as yet unknown. Sample treatment: therapeutic diphenylcyclopropenone sensitization with weekly scalp DPC. This specimen comes from a study of human T cells and chemical hapten exposure. Turning to the study itself: The variation in per-sample TCR yields arose mainly from small differences in pooled library volumes. Study-level points and caveats: TCRs above 1 in 1000 frequency stayed constant with DPC sensitization.

Individual cDNA molecules (in the library) carried attached unique molecular identifiers. TCRdb recomputed calls from the reads with MiXCR, one row per CDR3 protein. The sample carries approximately 4,900 distinct CDR3 sequences, around 50% recorded once. V lost 3 bases to trimming and J lost 6 bases; unmatched junction nucleotides: 8. Germline V gene sequence: CDR1 KGHSH, CDR2 LQKENI. This CDR3 has 14 amino acids. The source material was whole blood, sampled before DPC sensitization or 2, 6, or about 24 weeks after (not recorded which). The sequence came from an adult with alopecia areata. Some clones in this sample may be carry-over from other donors' samples. This table probably holds off-target reads from a library built for another chain. The chain uses TRBV18 and TRBJ2-7; 7 nucleotides agree with TRBD2. CDR3 bases: TGTGCCAGCTCACCCGGGACTACCCCCTCCGAGCAGTACTTC. Its protein is CASSPGTTPSEQYF.